Presented here are 22 T cell receptor beta chains from one specimen sequenced in a study of CD8 T cells in ankylosing spondylitis. TCRdb processed the 5' RACE reads anew with MiXCR; each CDR3 protein has one entry. The sample shows about 110,000 distinct CDR3 sequences, approximately 25% of them seen only once. Sequenced sample: synovial fluid, either unsorted or a sorted T cell fraction (not recorded which). These receptors were taken from a male donor with ankylosing spondylitis.

This clonotype came up many times. The gene calls are TRBV18 and TRBJ1-4; TRBD1 agrees at 8 bases. Germline CDR1 is KGHSH and CDR2 is LQKENI. V lost 2 bases, J lost 8 bases, and 4 bases stayed unmatched. CDR3 length equals 14 residues. CDR3 in DNA: TGTGCCAGCTCACCATCGACAGGGGAGGAAAAACTGTTTTTT. This translates into CASSPSTGEEKLFF.

This clonotype was observed a handful of times. V gene TRBV2 combines with J gene TRBJ2-7, with 8 bases aligning to TRBD1. This CDR3 comprises 14 residues. Trimming took 7 bases from V and 7 from J; bases not matched to a gene: 12. Germline CDR1 is SNHLY and CDR2 is FYNNEI. The CDR3 is CASTAWQGADEQYF. CDR3 bases: TGTGCCAGCACCGCCTGGCAGGGGGCGGATGAGCAGTACTTC.

The V gene is TRBV2, the J gene TRBJ2-1; 7 bases agree with TRBD2. The CDR3 runs 14 residues. Germline trimming cut 4 bases from V and 8 bases from J; bases unmatched to any gene: 8. Germline V gene lookup returns CDR1 SNHLY and CDR2 FYNNEI. Written as DNA, the CDR3 is TGTGCCAGCAGTGGGCTAGCGGTCGGGGATGAGCAGTTCTTC. Encoded protein: CASSGLAVGDEQFF.

The rearrangement links TRBV19 to TRBJ2-6; possible D gene TRBD1, 5 bases. CDR3 length: 16 residues. CDR1 LNHDA and CDR2 SQIVND come from the germline V gene (reference sequence). V lost 0 bases and J 6 bases, leaving 12 bases between the germline ends. As DNA, the CDR3 is TGTGCCAGTAGTATAGACAGGGCCTTTCCGGCCAACGTCCTGACTTTC. Protein product: CASSIDRAFPANVLTF.

The chain employs TRBV12-3 or TRBV12-4 and TRBJ2-7; 7 positions agree with TRBD2. V lost 4 bases to trimming and J lost 0 bases; unmatched junction nucleotides: 9. CDR3 length: 16 residues. The CDR3 sequence: CASSWASGRPSYEQYF. The CDR3 DNA is TGTGCCAGCAGTTGGGCTAGCGGACGCCCCTCCTACGAGCAGTACTTC.

J is TRBJ1-2 and V is TRBV29-1, with 11 bases fitting TRBD1. The CDR3 has 13 amino acids. CDR1 SQVTM and CDR2 ANQGSEA come from the germline V gene. Unmatched junction bases numbered 6, after V lost 7 bases and J lost 5 bases. DNA of the CDR3: TGCAGCGCCCAGGGACAGGGGGGATATGGCTACACCTTC. This translates into CSAQGQGGYGYTF.

Only a few counts were recorded for this clonotype. This chain joins TRBV5-4 and TRBJ1-4; D possibly corresponds to TRBD1 (5 bases). The ends were cut back, 1 base at V and 6 bases at J, with 13 bases in the middle. The germline CDR1 and CDR2 sequences are SGHNT and YYREEE (reference sequence). The CDR3 consists of 15 residues. CDR3 sequence (DNA): TGTGCCAGCAGCTTGTTTGGGGGAGGCGATGAAAAACTGTTTTTT. It is translated as CASSLFGGGDEKLFF.

The chain employs TRBV15 and TRBJ2-7; D possibly corresponds to TRBD2 (6 bases). V was trimmed by 0 bases and J by 7 bases, leaving 13 bases between them. The CDR3 is 14 residues long. CDR1 is LNHNV, CDR2 YYDKDF, per germline (reference sequence). CDR3 nucleotides: TGTGCCACCAGCAGAGATCTCAGGAGGGGAGAGCAGTACTTC. Residues: CATSRDLRRGEQYF. Using reference TRBV15 and TRBJ2-7 for the parts outside the CDR3, the full variable domain is DAMVIQNPRYQVTQFGKPVTLSCSQTLNHNVMYWYQQKSSQAPKLLFHYYDKDFNNEADTPDNFQSRRPNTSFCFLDIRSPGLGDTAMYLCATSRDLRRGEQYFGPGTRLTVT.

In this sample, this clonotype turned up many times. The chain has TRBV5-8 and TRBJ1-4; 8 bases line up with TRBD1. Trimming cost V 0 bases and J 8 bases; bases outside gene matches: 9. The CDR3 spans 16 residues. The germline CDR1 and CDR2 sequences are SGHTS and YDEGEE. Written as DNA, the CDR3 is TGTGCCAGCAGCTTGGCGACCGACAGGGGATGGGAAAAACTGTTTTTT. Amino acids: CASSLATDRGWEKLFF.

The genes are TRBV4-2 and TRBJ2-1; 10 positions agree with TRBD1. Germline CDR1 is LGHNA and CDR2 is YNFKEQ. CDR3 size: 14 residues. V gave up 8 bases and J gave up 7 bases; unmatched junction bases: 8. CDR3 amino acids: CASQGGQGRNEQFF. In DNA, the CDR3 is TGTGCCAGCCAGGGGGGACAGGGGCGAAATGAGCAGTTCTTC.

This clonotype was counted between two and nine times. The V and J genes are TRBV20-1 and TRBJ2-7, with D unresolved. The CDR3 has 12 residues. With 4 bases removed from V and 1 base from J, the gap between germline ends came to 8 bases. Per the germline V gene, CDR1 is DFQATT and CDR2 is SNEGSKA (reference sequence). Here the CDR3 reads CSATDKSYEQYF. CDR3 in DNA: TGCAGTGCTACCGACAAGTCCTACGAGCAGTACTTC.

The table lists this clonotype with a few counts. The gene calls are TRBV6-1 and TRBJ1-1; 8 positions agree with TRBD1. CDR1 is MNHNS and CDR2 is SASEGT in the germline V gene. V trimming: 4 bases; J trimming: 0 bases; junction bases outside the gene matches: 4. CDR3 length: 15 residues. The CDR3 is CASSVWTGLNTEAFF. In DNA, the CDR3 is TGTGCCAGCAGTGTCTGGACAGGGCTGAACACTGAAGCTTTCTTT.

This clonotype was counted between two and nine times. The chain has TRBV20-1 and TRBJ1-1, with no clear D. The CDR3 covers 13 residues. V was pared by 2 bases and J by 8 bases, with 15 bases between. CDR1 and CDR2 from the germline V gene are DFQATT and SNEGSKA (reference sequence). The DNA for the CDR3 is TGCAGTGCTAGATGGCAGGTCGCGACGGAAGCTTTCTTT. It translates to CSARWQVATEAFF.

A few counts support this clonotype. The chain is built from TRBV20-1 and TRBJ2-5; 9 bases line up with TRBD1. This CDR3 region has 15 residues. Germline-derived CDR1 and CDR2 are DFQATT and SNEGSKA (reference sequence). Germline trimming cut 5 bases from V and 0 bases from J; bases unmatched to any gene: 7. CDR3 DNA: TGCAGTGCTCCCCGACGGGACAGGGACCAAGAGACCCAGTACTTC. Residues: CSAPRRDRDQETQYF.

Sample share makes this clonotype medium-sized (0.01 to 0.1%). The CDR3 bases are TGCGCCAGCAGCCTGGAGGGGACAGCGGAATACAATGAGCAGTTCTTC. This gives the protein CASSLEGTAEYNEQFF. This rearrangement joins TRBV5-1 to TRBJ2-1; weak D call: TRBD1 (7 bases). Germline assignment: CDR1 SGHRS and CDR2 YFSETQ. The V end lost 4 bases, the J end lost 4 bases, and 18 bases lay between the germline ends. The CDR3 is 16 residues long.

V usage is TRBV5-1 and J usage is TRBJ1-3; TRBD1 is a possible D gene (6 bases). The V gene lost 1 base and the J gene lost 1 base, with 12 bases spanning the gap. This CDR3 is built from 16 residues. Per germline, CDR1 SGHRS and CDR2 YFSETQ. The CDR3 reads CASSLWAGASGNTIYF. CDR3 sequence (DNA): TGCGCCAGCAGCTTGTGGGCAGGGGCGTCTGGAAACACCATATATTTT.

This clonotype appeared many times. The chain uses TRBV3-1 and TRBJ2-6; D may be TRBD1 (5 bases). This CDR3 contains 15 residues. Germline V gives CDR1 LGHDT, CDR2 YNNKEL (reference sequence). The V end was cut by 3 bases, the J end by 0 bases, with 6 bases between. The CDR3 spells CASSQGPSGANVLTF. In DNA form, the CDR3 reads TGTGCCAGCAGCCAGGGGCCCTCTGGGGCCAACGTCCTGACTTTC.

Many counts were recorded for this clonotype. V gene TRBV27 combines with J gene TRBJ2-1; no reliable D call. The germline V gene has CDR1 MNHEY and CDR2 SMNVEV (reference sequence). The CDR3 consists of 17 residues. The germline V and J ends were trimmed by 3 bases and 9 bases, with 24 bases remaining between them. The CDR3 reads CASSFVPTRAPRAEQFF. The CDR3 DNA sequence: TGTGCCAGCAGTTTTGTCCCCACCCGGGCTCCCCGGGCTGAGCAGTTCTTC.

This clonotype was found many times. This sequence joins TRBV3-1 and TRBJ1-1; the D gene is possibly TRBD1 (5 bases). V was trimmed by 4 bases and J by 8 bases, leaving 20 bases between them. CDR1 and CDR2 (germline): LGHDT, YNNKEL (reference sequence). CDR3 length: 15 amino acids. The CDR3, as DNA: TGTGCCAGCAGCCCGGGGGTCATTAGGCCGCAGGAAGCTTTCTTT. Amino acids: CASSPGVIRPQEAFF.

The V call is TRBV20-1, the J call TRBJ2-1; 10 nucleotides match TRBD2. The V and J ends lost 3 bases and 9 bases, in that order; junction bases with no gene match: 11. CDR3 length: 15 amino acids. The V gene's germline CDR1 is DFQATT and CDR2 SNEGSKA (reference sequence). CDR3 residues: CSASVSGGTWGEQFF. The DNA for the CDR3 is TGCAGTGCTAGCGTTAGCGGGGGGACCTGGGGTGAGCAGTTCTTC.

This clonotype was detected a few times. The chain joins TRBV2 to TRBJ2-7; D is unclear. The V gene lost 4 bases and the J gene lost 3 bases, with 4 bases spanning the gap. The CDR3 sequence is 11 residues long. CDR1 is SNHLY and CDR2 is FYNNEI in the germline V gene. The CDR3 nucleotides read TGTGCCAGCAGTGGATTCTACGAGCAGTACGTC. It translates to CASSGFYEQYV.

The CDR3 coding sequence is TGCGCCAGCAGCTTGGCCACCGGGTCCTTCAACTATGGCTACACCTTC. Its translation is CASSLATGSFNYGYTF. The genes are TRBV5-1 and TRBJ1-2; D remains ambiguous. The ends were cut back, 0 bases at V and 2 bases at J, with 14 bases in the middle. This CDR3 comprises 16 residues. Germline V CDR1 and CDR2: SGHRS, YFSETQ.